This T cell receptor beta chain originates from a study of blood T cell repertoires in COVID-19. Study-level background: COVID-19 samples from acute and convalescent phases originated in the United States, Italy and Spain. PBMCs, B-cell-depleted T cells, or T cells provided the cDNA or gDNA that made up the material.

Self-reported history from a screening survey and questionnaire set each donor's cohort. Authors' processing steps: By means of reference gene primer amplification, nucleated cell counts were estimated. Method: immunoSEQ multiplex PCR; TCRdb's copy keeps in-frame clones and lacks some. That table is the source of V, J and clone size, and D and trimming were worked out from the DNA. The table includes 200,000 or so clones, around 89% detected once. This CDR3 spans 14 amino acids. V was trimmed by 0 bases and J by 1 base, leaving 6 bases between them. CDR1 LGHNA and CDR2 YNFKEQ come from the germline V gene. This clone showed up just once.

The rearrangement uses TRBV4-2 and TRBJ1-1, with D unresolved. The receptor was isolated from a woman under 30 in a cohort exposed to, infected with or recovered from COVID-19 (not recorded which). Sequencing was carried out using PBMCs or T cells enriched from blood (not recorded which). The CDR3 here is CASSQEAWNTEAFF. In nucleotides, the CDR3 is TGTGCCAGCAGCCAAGAAGCCTGGAACACTGAAGCTTTCTTT.